This passage covers 14 T cell receptor beta chains from one sample sequenced in a study of blood T cell repertoires in COVID-19. Sequenced by immunoSEQ multiplex PCR; TCRdb stores in-frame clones only, minus some. The sample records around 200,000 clones, 88% being singletons. Sequencing used peripheral blood. These TCRs come from a man aged 40-49 years with acute or convalescent COVID-19.

The chain joins TRBV5-1 to TRBJ1-2; D not resolved. The CDR3 is 14 residues long. V lost 3 bases, J lost 1 base, and 10 bases lay in between. Per germline, CDR1 SGHRS and CDR2 YFSETQ. Here the CDR3 DNA reads TGCGCCAGCAGCTCACGGGGAGATAACTATGGCTACACCTTC. Its translation: CASSSRGDNYGYTF.

The genes are TRBV4-1 and TRBJ1-5; 9 positions agree with TRBD1. The trim removed 3 bases at V and 4 bases at J, leaving 4 bases unmatched. The length of the CDR3 is 15 residues. CDR1 and CDR2 (germline): MGHRA, YSYEKL. As DNA, the CDR3 is TGCGCCAGCAGCCAGGCGGACAGGGGAAATCAGCCCCAGCATTTT. This sequence encodes CASSQADRGNQPQHF.

The chain uses TRBV18 and TRBJ1-1, with D perhaps TRBD1 (6 bases). Between the trimmed V and J ends, which lost 6 bases and 3 bases, there was a span of 11 bases. This CDR3 contains 13 residues. CDR1 and CDR2 from the germline V gene are KGHSH and LQKENI. The CDR3 loop reads CASSLRQDTEAFF. CDR3 in DNA: TGTGCCAGCTCCCTTAGACAGGACACTGAAGCTTTCTTT.

This clone was seen more than once but under ten times. V and J are TRBV29-1 and TRBJ1-2, with D perhaps matching TRBD1 (5 bases). Germline CDR1 and CDR2: SQVTM and ANQGSEA. The germline V and J ends were trimmed by 4 bases and 1 base, with 7 bases remaining between them. There are 12 residues in the CDR3. In nucleotides, the CDR3 is TGCAGCGTTGCAGGGCTTAACTATGGCTACACCTTC. Translation: CSVAGLNYGYTF.

The rearrangement links TRBV24-1 to TRBJ2-3, with 8 bases lining up with TRBD2. CDR1 is KGHDR and CDR2 is SFDVKD in the germline V gene. Losses at the gene ends were 1 base for V and 5 bases for J; bases not matched to a gene: 1. There are 14 residues in the CDR3. CDR3 loop: CATSDFRGGDTQYF. CDR3 nucleotides: TGTGCCACCAGTGATTTTCGGGGGGGAGATACGCAGTATTTT.

The chain couples TRBV25-1 to TRBJ1-5; D remains unclear. V shed 1 base and J shed 4 bases, with 14 bases lying between them. This CDR3 comprises 16 residues. Germline V gene lookup returns CDR1 MGHDK and CDR2 SYGVNS. Written as DNA, the CDR3 is TGTGCCAGCAGTGAATCTAAGGTTCCGGGAAATCAGCCCCAGCATTTT. Its protein product is CASSESKVPGNQPQHF.

This clone was seen a handful of times. CDR3 in amino acids: CASSRWTGGSTDTQYF. CDR3 sequence (DNA): TGCGCCAGCAGCCGATGGACAGGGGGGAGCACAGATACGCAGTATTTT. This chain uses TRBV5-1 with TRBJ2-3; TRBD1 agrees at 10 bases. The V gene's germline CDR1 is SGHRS and CDR2 YFSETQ. The CDR3 has 16 amino acids. V was pared by 4 bases and J by 0 bases, with 5 bases of the junction left unmatched.

The V gene is TRBV9, the J gene TRBJ2-7, with D perhaps matching TRBD1 (6 bases). Per germline, CDR1 SGDLS and CDR2 YYNGEE. With 5 bases removed from V and 6 bases from J, the gap between germline ends came to 12 bases. This CDR3 region has 12 residues. The CDR3 loop is CASSRTGTEQYF. The CDR3 region has the DNA TGTGCCAGCAGTCGAACAGGGACCGAGCAGTACTTC.

This clone was seen once. V is TRBV6-5 and J is TRBJ2-4; 7 positions agree with TRBD2. Germline trimming cut 7 bases from V and 8 bases from J; bases unmatched to any gene: 8. CDR3 length: 13 residues. Germline V gives CDR1 MNHEY, CDR2 SVGAGI. The CDR3 is CASTPSGRDIQYF. CDR3 DNA sequence: TGTGCCAGCACCCCTTCAGGGAGGGACATTCAGTACTTC.

V and J are TRBV28 and TRBJ1-5; TRBD1 is a possible D gene (6 bases). Germline loops: CDR1 MDHEN, CDR2 SYDVKM. V lost 1 base, J lost 2 bases, and 15 bases lay in between. This CDR3 region has 17 residues. The CDR3 sequence is CASSLFEGVMGNQPQHF. The CDR3 nucleotides read TGTGCCAGCAGTTTATTTGAGGGGGTAATGGGCAATCAGCCCCAGCATTTT.

The genes are TRBV24-1 and TRBJ2-7; D unclear. The CDR3 covers 17 residues. Germline lookup yields CDR1 KGHDR and CDR2 SFDVKD. Trimming removed 0 bases at V and 3 bases at J, with 17 bases between. CDR3 DNA sequence: TGTGCCACCAGTGATTTGCGAATCACCCCTCGAGGCTACGAGCAGTACTTC. Translating it yields CATSDLRITPRGYEQYF.

A few counts support this clone. This CDR3 is CASSGDRGHEQFF. In nucleotides, the CDR3 is TGTGCCAGCAGTGGGGACAGGGGACATGAGCAGTTCTTC. The rearrangement joins TRBV6-4 to TRBJ2-1; 10 bases align to TRBD1. CDR1 and CDR2 (germline): MRHNA, SNTAGT. V lost 4 bases and J lost 8; bases outside the gene matches: 2. CDR3 size: 13 residues.

This clone is a singleton in its sample. This chain connects TRBV30 to TRBJ2-1; weak D call: TRBD2 (5 bases). V lost 0 bases to trimming and J lost 8 bases, with 8 bases between them. This CDR3 has 12 residues. The germline CDR1 and CDR2 sequences are GTSNPN and SVGIG (reference sequence). The CDR3: CAWSVTRDEQFF. CDR3 DNA: TGTGCCTGGAGTGTTACGAGGGATGAGCAGTTCTTC.

This clone came up once. The chain carries TRBV23-1 and TRBJ2-3, with D possibly being TRBD2 (5 bases). TRBV23-1 is marked as an open reading frame, function uncertain. The CDR3 is 16 amino acids. With 1 base removed from V and 4 bases from J, the gap between germline ends came to 15 bases. The CDR3 DNA reads as TGCGCCAGCAGTCAATGGGGTCCCCCGAGGGCAGATACGCAGTATTTT. Protein product: CASSQWGPPRADTQYF.